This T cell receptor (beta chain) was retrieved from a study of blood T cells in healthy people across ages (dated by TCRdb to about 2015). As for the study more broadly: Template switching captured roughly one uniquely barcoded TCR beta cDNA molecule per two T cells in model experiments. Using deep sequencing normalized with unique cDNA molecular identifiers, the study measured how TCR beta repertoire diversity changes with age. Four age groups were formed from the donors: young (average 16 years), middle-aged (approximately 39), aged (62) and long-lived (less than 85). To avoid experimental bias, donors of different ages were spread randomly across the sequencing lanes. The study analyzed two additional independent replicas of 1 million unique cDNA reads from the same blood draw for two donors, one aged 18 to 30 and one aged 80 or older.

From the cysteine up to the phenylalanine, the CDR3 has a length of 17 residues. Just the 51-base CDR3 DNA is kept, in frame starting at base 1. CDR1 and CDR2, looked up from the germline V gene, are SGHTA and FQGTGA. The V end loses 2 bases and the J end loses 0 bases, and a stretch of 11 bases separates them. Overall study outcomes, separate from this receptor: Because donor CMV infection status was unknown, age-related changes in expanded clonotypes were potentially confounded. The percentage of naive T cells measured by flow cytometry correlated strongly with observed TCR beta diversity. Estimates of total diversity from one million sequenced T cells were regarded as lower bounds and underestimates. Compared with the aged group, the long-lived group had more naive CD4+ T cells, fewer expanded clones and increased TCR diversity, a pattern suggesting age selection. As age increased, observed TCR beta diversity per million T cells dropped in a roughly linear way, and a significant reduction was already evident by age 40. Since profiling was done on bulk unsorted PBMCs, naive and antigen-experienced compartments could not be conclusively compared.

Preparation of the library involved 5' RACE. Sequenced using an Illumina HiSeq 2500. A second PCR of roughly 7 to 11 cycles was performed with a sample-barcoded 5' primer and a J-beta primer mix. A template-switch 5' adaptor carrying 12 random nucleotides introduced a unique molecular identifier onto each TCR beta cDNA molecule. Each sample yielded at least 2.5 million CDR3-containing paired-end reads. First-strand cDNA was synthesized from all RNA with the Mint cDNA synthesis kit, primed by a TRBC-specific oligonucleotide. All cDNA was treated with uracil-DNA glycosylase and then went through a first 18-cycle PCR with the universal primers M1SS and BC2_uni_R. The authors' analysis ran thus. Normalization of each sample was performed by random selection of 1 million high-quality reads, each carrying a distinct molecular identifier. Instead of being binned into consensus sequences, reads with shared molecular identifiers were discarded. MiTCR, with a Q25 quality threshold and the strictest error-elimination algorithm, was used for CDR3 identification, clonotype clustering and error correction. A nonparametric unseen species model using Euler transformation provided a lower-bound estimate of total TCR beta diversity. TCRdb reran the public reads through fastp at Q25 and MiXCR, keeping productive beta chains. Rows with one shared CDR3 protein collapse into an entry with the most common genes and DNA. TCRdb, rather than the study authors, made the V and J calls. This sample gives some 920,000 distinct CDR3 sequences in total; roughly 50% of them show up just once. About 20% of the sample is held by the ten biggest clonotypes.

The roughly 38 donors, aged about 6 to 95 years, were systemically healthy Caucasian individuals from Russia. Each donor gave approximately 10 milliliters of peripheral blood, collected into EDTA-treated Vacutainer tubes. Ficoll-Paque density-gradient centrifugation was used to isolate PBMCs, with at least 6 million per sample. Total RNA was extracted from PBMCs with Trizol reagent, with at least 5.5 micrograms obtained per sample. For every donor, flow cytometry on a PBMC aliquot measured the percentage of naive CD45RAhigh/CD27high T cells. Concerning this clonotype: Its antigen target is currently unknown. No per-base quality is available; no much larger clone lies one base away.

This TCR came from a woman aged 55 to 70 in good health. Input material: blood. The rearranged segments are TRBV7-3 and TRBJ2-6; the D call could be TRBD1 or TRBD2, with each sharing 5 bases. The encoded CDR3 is CASSLQGRLSGANVLTF. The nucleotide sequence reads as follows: TGTGCCAGCAGCTTACAGGGACGGCTCTCTGGGGCCAACGTCCTGACTTTC. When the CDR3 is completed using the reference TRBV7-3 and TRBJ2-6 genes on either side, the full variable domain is GAGVSQTPSNKVTEKGKYVELRCDPISGHTALYWYRQSLGQGPEFLIYFQGTGAADDSGLPNDRFFAVRPEGSVSTLKIQRTERGDSAVYLCASSLQGRLSGANVLTFGAGSRLTVL.